Described below is a single T cell receptor (beta chain) sequence and its context. Its target is unknown. The study left out patients who had uncontrolled infection, other autoimmune disease, pregnancy or lactation. From RNA transcripts, TCR beta CDR3 regions were amplified. TCR CDR3 underwent first-round RT-PCR with the HTBI primer set. Using its own MiXCR run on the multiplex PCR reads, TCRdb lists one record per CDR3 protein. The sample has 800,000 or so distinct CDR3 sequences; 38% are singletons. The data derive from a study of T cells in Graves' hyperthyroidism and ophthalmopathy. As for the study in general: It was at initial diagnosis, before any treatment, that peripheral blood was collected.

Findings and limits, study-wide: Blood held most thyroid clonotypes expanded above 0.001 frequency.

This CDR3 comprises 17 residues. The V gene lost 3 bases and the J gene lost 1 base, with 18 bases spanning the gap. Germline lookup yields CDR1 MGHRA and CDR2 YSYEKL. This sequence joins TRBV4-1 and TRBJ2-5; D might be TRBD2 (5 bases). The TCR originated in a man younger than 35 with Graves' hyperthyroidism. The sequencing input was blood. CDR3 amino acids: CASSHLPYGGFQETQYF. The CDR3 coding sequence is TGCGCCAGCAGCCACCTCCCATACGGCGGGTTCCAAGAGACCCAGTACTTC.